The 32 T cell receptor beta chains below come from one sample, sequenced in a study of blood T cell repertoires in COVID-19. Clones were sequenced by immunoSEQ multiplex PCR, and TCRdb holds only the in-frame ones, with some missing. The table lists 320,000 or so clones, 80% to 90% of them singletons. The sequenced sample was PBMCs or T cells enriched from blood (not recorded which). All receptors derive from a man aged 25 to 40 who had recovered from COVID-19.

This clone has a handful of counts. The V and J genes are TRBV6-1 and TRBJ2-1, with D possibly matching TRBD1 (7 bases). Germline CDR1 MNHNS, CDR2 SASEGT. V was cut by 4 bases and J by 2 bases, with 18 bases left in between. There are 17 residues in the CDR3. CDR3 DNA: TGTGCCAGCAGTGCCCGGGGGACAGCAATACCCTACAATGAGCAGTTCTTC. It translates to CASSARGTAIPYNEQFF.

The gene calls are TRBV6-5 and TRBJ2-7; 7 nucleotides line up with TRBD2. The CDR3 loop spans 15 amino acids. With V trimmed by 6 bases and J by 7 bases, 15 bases remained unmatched. Germline V CDR1 and CDR2: MNHEY, SVGAGI. The CDR3 region is CASRGAGTKMGEQYF. The CDR3, as DNA: TGTGCCAGCAGGGGAGCCGGGACTAAGATGGGTGAGCAGTACTTC.

This chain uses TRBV5-3 with TRBJ1-4; no firm D call. TRBV5-3 is an open reading frame whose function is uncertain. The V and J ends lost 1 base and 6 bases respectively, with 25 bases between them. The CDR3 sequence is 19 residues long. CDR3 sequence reads: CARSLKVVGVNPPHEKLFF. The CDR3, as DNA: TGTGCCAGAAGCTTGAAGGTGGTGGGCGTAAACCCGCCCCATGAAAAACTGTTTTTT.

This clone was observed a single time. The chain links TRBV5-1 to TRBJ1-2; D might be TRBD1 (5 bases). Per germline, CDR1 SGHRS and CDR2 YFSETQ. The CDR3 extends over 14 amino acids. With 0 bases removed from V and 3 bases from J, the gap between germline ends came to 9 bases. The DNA for the CDR3 is TGCGCCAGCAGCTTGGTCGGGGGAGACTATGGCTACACCTTC. It yields the protein CASSLVGGDYGYTF.

The chain couples TRBV2 to TRBJ1-2, with D maybe TRBD1 (6 bases). Germline CDR1 reads SNHLY; CDR2 reads FYNNEI. Trimming left V 6 bases short and J 8 bases short, with 13 bases between. The CDR3 runs 12 residues. As DNA, the CDR3 is TGTGCCAGCAGACCTGACAGGCCGGGCTACACCTTC. This encodes CASRPDRPGYTF.

The chain uses TRBV16 and TRBJ1-5, with 7 bases identical to TRBD1. CDR3 length equals 15 residues. Unmatched junction bases numbered 4, after V lost 4 bases and J lost 1 base. Germline CDR1 KGHSY, CDR2 FQNENV. This CDR3 reads CASSPMDRSNQPQHF. The CDR3 nucleotides read TGTGCCAGCAGCCCGATGGACAGGAGCAATCAGCCCCAGCATTTT.

The chain carries TRBV11-3 and TRBJ2-7; tentative D call: TRBD1 (6 bases). Germline CDR1 and CDR2: SGHNT and YENEEA. This CDR3 is built from 15 residues. With 4 bases removed from V and 6 bases from J, the gap between germline ends came to 19 bases. CDR3 amino acids: CASSYSGTTPSEQYF. The CDR3 region has the DNA TGTGCCAGCAGCTACTCCGGGACAACCCCCAGCGAGCAGTACTTC.

The chain carries TRBV4-1 and TRBJ2-7; tentatively, D is TRBD2 (6 bases). Per germline, CDR1 MGHRA and CDR2 YSYEKL. V gave up 1 base and J gave up 4 bases, with 11 bases separating them. This CDR3 is 14 amino acids long. Written as DNA, the CDR3 is TGCGCCAGCAGCCAAGGCTATAGCGGTTACGAGCAGTACTTC. This sequence encodes CASSQGYSGYEQYF.

The chain recombines TRBV19 with TRBJ2-2, with 8 bases lining up with TRBD1. The CDR3 contains 16 residues. Germline lookup yields CDR1 LNHDA and CDR2 SQIVND (reference sequence). J lost 5 bases, V lost 7 bases, and 12 bases had no gene match. The CDR3 loop reads CASTALDRVGTGELFF. CDR3 in DNA: TGTGCCAGTACCGCTTTGGACAGGGTCGGAACCGGGGAGCTGTTTTTT.

The chain links TRBV7-9 to TRBJ2-5, with D perhaps TRBD2 (5 bases). The germline V gene has CDR1 SEHNR and CDR2 FQNEAQ (reference sequence). This CDR3 is 14 amino acids long. V was cut by 0 bases and J by 5 bases, with 10 bases left in between. The CDR3 nucleotides are TGTGCCAGCAGCTTAGCCCCGGGGTTGGAGACCCAGTACTTC. Its translation is CASSLAPGLETQYF.

The rearrangement joins TRBV5-6 to TRBJ2-1; 8 bases map to TRBD2. The CDR3 covers 16 residues. Per germline, CDR1 SGHDT and CDR2 YYEEEE. After removal of 5 bases from V and 7 bases from J, the junction contained 14 bases not matched to a gene. CDR3 sequence: CASSSKSGLGANEQFF. CDR3 sequence (DNA): TGTGCCAGCAGTTCTAAATCGGGACTAGGGGCTAATGAGCAGTTCTTC.

The V gene is TRBV2, the J gene TRBJ1-5; D is ambiguous. This CDR3 has 14 residues. V lost 7 bases, J lost 0 bases, and 10 bases lay in between. Germline CDR1 reads SNHLY; CDR2 reads FYNNEI. CDR3 bases: TGTGCCAGCAATCTACAGAGTAGCAATCAGCCCCAGCATTTT. Translation: CASNLQSSNQPQHF.

V usage is TRBV6-5 and J usage is TRBJ1-3; 7 positions match TRBD1. The V and J ends lost 5 bases and 2 bases, in that order; junction bases with no gene match: 6. CDR3 length equals 15 residues. Germline loops: CDR1 MNHEY, CDR2 SVGAGI. As DNA, the CDR3 is TGTGCCAGCAGTCTATCGACAGGGACTGGAAACACCATATATTTT. It is translated as CASSLSTGTGNTIYF.

A few counts support this clone. Here the CDR3 reads CASSFRDNVDTQYF. The CDR3 DNA follows: TGTGCCAGCAGCTTCAGGGATAACGTGGATACGCAGTATTTT. The chain recombines TRBV7-9 with TRBJ2-3; maybe TRBD1 (5 bases). Trimming removed 3 bases from V and 6 bases from J, with 13 bases in between. Germline V gene sequence: CDR1 SEHNR, CDR2 FQNEAQ (reference sequence). The CDR3 is 14 amino acids. The full variable domain, completed using reference TRBV7-9 and TRBJ2-3, is DTGVSQNPRHKITKRGQNVTFRCDPISEHNRLYWYRQTLGQGPEFLTYFQNEAQLEKSRLLSDRFSAERPKGSFSTLEIQRTEQGDSAMYLCASSFRDNVDTQYFGPGTRLTVL.

V is TRBV27 and J is TRBJ2-1, with D perhaps TRBD1 (5 bases). Germline lookup yields CDR1 MNHEY and CDR2 SMNVEV (reference sequence). Trimming took 3 bases from V and 6 from J, leaving 9 bases between them. The CDR3 length is 13 residues. The CDR3 sequence is CASSLDRGNEQFF. The CDR3 region has the DNA TGTGCCAGCAGTTTGGATAGGGGCAATGAGCAGTTCTTC.

The chain couples TRBV2 to TRBJ2-5; D uncertain. The CDR3 is 14 amino acids. The germline V gene encodes CDR1 SNHLY and CDR2 FYNNEI. The V end was cut by 5 bases, the J end by 0 bases, with 10 bases between. As DNA, the CDR3 is TGTGCCAGCAGTCAACAGCAGTACCAAGAGACCCAGTACTTC. Translation: CASSQQQYQETQYF.

The chain carries TRBV10-1 and TRBJ2-7; 7 nucleotides match TRBD1. The CDR3 is 16 residues long. After removal of 4 bases from V and 2 bases from J, the junction contained 11 bases not matched to a gene. Germline assignment: CDR1 WNHNN and CDR2 SYGVQD (reference sequence). The CDR3: CASSAYRDQGAYEQYF. The CDR3 DNA reads as TGCGCCAGCAGTGCATACCGGGACCAGGGGGCCTACGAGCAGTACTTC.

Comment on this clone: Other DNA sequences in the sample encode the same CDR3. This chain uses TRBV27 with TRBJ2-7; 9 nucleotides match TRBD1. Per the germline V gene, CDR1 is MNHEY and CDR2 is SMNVEV (reference sequence). The CDR3 sequence is 13 residues long. Unmatched junction bases numbered 4, after V lost 6 bases and J lost 4 bases. The CDR3 reads CASSPGQGYEQYF. CDR3 bases: TGTGCCAGCAGCCCGGGACAGGGATACGAGCAGTACTTC.

The DNA for the CDR3 is TGTGCCAGCAGCCCGGGACAGGGGGCTGGCTACACCTTC. Its protein product is CASSPGQGAGYTF. The genes are TRBV2 and TRBJ1-2, with 12 positions matching TRBD1. Trimming removed 6 bases from V and 7 bases from J; junction bases left unmatched: 3. The CDR3 is made up of 13 amino acids. Germline assignment: CDR1 SNHLY and CDR2 FYNNEI.

The chain uses TRBV4-2 and TRBJ2-2; TRBD1 might be the D (5 bases). Trimming removed 1 base at V and 4 bases at J, with 10 bases between. The CDR3 spans 15 residues. Germline CDR1 reads LGHNA; CDR2 reads YNFKEQ. In DNA form, the CDR3 reads TGTGCCAGCAGCCAAGCACAGGCCGGCACCGGGGAGCTGTTTTTT. Translation gives CASSQAQAGTGELFF.

The chain has TRBV12-3 or TRBV12-4 and TRBJ1-2, with D uncertain. There are 12 residues in the CDR3. With 3 bases removed from V and 4 bases from J, the gap between germline ends came to 6 bases. The CDR3 sequence: CASSFTSYGYTF. Written as DNA, the CDR3 is TGTGCCAGCAGTTTTACCAGCTATGGCTACACCTTC.

V gene TRBV27 combines with J gene TRBJ2-7; 11 nucleotides agree with TRBD1. With V trimmed by 5 bases and J by 3 bases, 3 bases remained unmatched. The CDR3 spans 14 residues. Per the germline V gene, CDR1 is MNHEY and CDR2 is SMNVEV (reference sequence). CDR3 nucleotides: TGTGCCAGCAGTAGGACAGGGGGCTTCTACGAGCAGTACTTC. Translation: CASSRTGGFYEQYF.

V is TRBV2 and J is TRBJ1-1; D uncertain. Germline V CDR1 and CDR2: SNHLY, FYNNEI. CDR3 size: 13 residues. Trimming took 5 bases from V and 0 from J, leaving 7 bases between them. The CDR3 protein is CASSLGLNTEAFF. CDR3 nucleotides: TGTGCCAGCAGTCTTGGCTTGAACACTGAAGCTTTCTTT.

This clone was seen just once. The chain employs TRBV5-1 and TRBJ1-4; no reliable D call. Between the trimmed V and J ends, which lost 0 bases and 8 bases, there was a span of 11 bases. Germline V gene lookup returns CDR1 SGHRS and CDR2 YFSETQ. CDR3 length equals 14 residues. The CDR3 DNA sequence: TGCGCCAGCAGCTTGGTAGGAGACCCCGAAAAACTGTTTTTT. Protein product: CASSLVGDPEKLFF.

The V gene is TRBV2, the J gene TRBJ2-3; D unclear. The CDR3 loop spans 13 amino acids. V lost 5 bases, J lost 4 bases, and 10 bases lay in between. Germline V CDR1 and CDR2: SNHLY, FYNNEI. Here the CDR3 reads CASSPSLPDTQYF. In DNA, the CDR3 is TGTGCCAGCAGTCCGTCCCTACCAGATACGCAGTATTTT.

The gene calls are TRBV5-8 and TRBJ2-1, with unresolved D. Per germline, CDR1 SGHTS and CDR2 YDEGEE. Trimming shortened V by 4 bases and J by 4 bases, and 18 bases separated the two germline ends. CDR3 length: 16 amino acids. CDR3 sequence: CASSPRDLLPYNEQFF. In DNA, the CDR3 is TGTGCCAGCAGCCCCCGCGACTTACTACCTTACAATGAGCAGTTCTTC.

This chain joins TRBV30 and TRBJ2-7; maybe TRBD2 (6 bases). The CDR3 totals 12 residues. The V gene's germline CDR1 is GTSNPN and CDR2 SVGIG (reference sequence). Trimming stripped 1 base from V and 4 bases from J, with 8 bases between. Here the CDR3 reads CAWSGDLYEQYF. The CDR3 DNA sequence: TGTGCCTGGAGTGGGGACTTGTACGAGCAGTACTTC.

The chain couples TRBV4-1 to TRBJ2-3; TRBD1 agrees at 7 bases. The V gene end was trimmed by 0 bases and the J gene end by 3 bases; junction bases not matched to a gene: 3. The CDR3 covers 15 residues. Germline V gene sequence: CDR1 MGHRA, CDR2 YSYEKL. The CDR3 reads CASSQDGQATDTQYF. As DNA, the CDR3 is TGCGCCAGCAGCCAAGATGGACAGGCTACAGATACGCAGTATTTT.

The sample holds a few counts of this clone. J is TRBJ1-2 and V is TRBV7-8; TRBD1 is a possible D gene (5 bases). Germline V gene data show CDR1 as SGHVS and CDR2 as FQNEAQ. The CDR3 contains 14 residues. Trimming removed 7 bases at V and 6 bases at J, with 18 bases between. The CDR3 bases are TGTGCCAGCACCCTTAGTTCCAGGGAGGATGGCTACACCTTC. Its protein product is CASTLSSREDGYTF.

V gene TRBV5-1 combines with J gene TRBJ2-3; possibly TRBD2 for D (6 bases). The CDR3 contains 14 residues. Germline lookup yields CDR1 SGHRS and CDR2 YFSETQ. Trimming took off 3 bases at V and 5 bases at J, with 13 bases between the two ends. In nucleotides, the CDR3 is TGCGCCAGCAGCTCAACGGGGGTGGGAGATACGCAGTATTTT. It translates to CASSSTGVGDTQYF.

The gene calls are TRBV24-1 and TRBJ1-2, with no clear D. Germline CDR1 and CDR2: KGHDR and SFDVKD. This CDR3 region has 14 residues. V lost 3 bases to trimming and J lost 2 bases, with 9 bases between them. CDR3 protein: CATSDGVANYGYTF. Here the CDR3 DNA reads TGTGCCACCAGTGATGGGGTAGCGAACTATGGCTACACCTTC.

The chain carries TRBV19 and TRBJ2-7; D is perhaps TRBD1 (6 bases). This CDR3 spans 13 amino acids. Germline lookup yields CDR1 LNHDA and CDR2 SQIVND (reference sequence). Trimming shortened V by 9 bases and J by 0 bases, and 12 bases separated the two germline ends. Written as DNA, the CDR3 is TGTGCCAGCCACGGGGACAACTCCTACGAGCAGTACTTC. As protein: CASHGDNSYEQYF.